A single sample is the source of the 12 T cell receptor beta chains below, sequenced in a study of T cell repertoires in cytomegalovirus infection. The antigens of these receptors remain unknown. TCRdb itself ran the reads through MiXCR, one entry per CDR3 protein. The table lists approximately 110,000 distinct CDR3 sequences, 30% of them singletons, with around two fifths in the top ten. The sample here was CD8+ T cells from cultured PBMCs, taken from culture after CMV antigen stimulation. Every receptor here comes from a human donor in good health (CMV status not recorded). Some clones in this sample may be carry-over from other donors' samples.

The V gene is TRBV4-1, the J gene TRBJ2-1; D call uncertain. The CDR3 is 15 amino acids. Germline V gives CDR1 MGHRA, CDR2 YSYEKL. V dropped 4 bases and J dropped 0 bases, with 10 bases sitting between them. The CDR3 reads CASSRHSSSYNEQFF. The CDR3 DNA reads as TGCGCCAGCAGCCGGCACTCGAGCTCCTACAATGAGCAGTTCTTC.

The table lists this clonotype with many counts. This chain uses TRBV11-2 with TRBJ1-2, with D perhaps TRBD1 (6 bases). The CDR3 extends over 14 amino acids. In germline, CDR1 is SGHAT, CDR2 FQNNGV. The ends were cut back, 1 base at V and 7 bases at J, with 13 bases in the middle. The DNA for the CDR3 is TGTGCCAGCAGCTTAGGGTTGGGGGGCCTTGGCTACACCTTC. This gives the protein CASSLGLGGLGYTF.

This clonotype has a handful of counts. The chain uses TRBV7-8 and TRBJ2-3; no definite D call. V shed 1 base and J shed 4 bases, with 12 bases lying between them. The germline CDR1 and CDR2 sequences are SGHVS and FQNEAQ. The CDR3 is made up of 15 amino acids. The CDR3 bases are TGTGCCAGCAGCTTAGGCGGTAGTCTCCCAGATACGCAGTATTTT. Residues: CASSLGGSLPDTQYF. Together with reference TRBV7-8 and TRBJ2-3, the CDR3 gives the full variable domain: GAGVSQSPRYKVAKRGQDVALRCDPISGHVSLFWYQQALGQGPEFLTYFQNEAQLDKSGLPSDRFFAERPEGSVSTLKIQRTQQEDSAVYLCASSLGGSLPDTQYFGPGTRLTVL.

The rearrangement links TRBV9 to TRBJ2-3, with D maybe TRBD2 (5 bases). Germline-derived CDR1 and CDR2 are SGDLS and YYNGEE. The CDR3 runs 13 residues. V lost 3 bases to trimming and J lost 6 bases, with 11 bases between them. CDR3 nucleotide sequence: TGTGCCAGCAGCGCACTAGGTTCGGATACGCAGTATTTT. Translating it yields CASSALGSDTQYF. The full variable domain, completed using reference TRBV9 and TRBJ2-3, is DSGVTQTPKHLITATGQRVTLRCSPRSGDLSVYWYQQSLDQGLQFLIQYYNGEERAKGNILERFSAQQFPDLHSELNLSSLELGDSALYFCASSALGSDTQYFGPGTRLTVL.

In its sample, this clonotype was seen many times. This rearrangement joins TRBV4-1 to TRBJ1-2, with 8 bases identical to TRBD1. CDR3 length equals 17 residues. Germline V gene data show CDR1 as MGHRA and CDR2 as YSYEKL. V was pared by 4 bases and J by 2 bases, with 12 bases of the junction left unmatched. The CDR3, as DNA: TGCGCCAGCAGCCCTACAAATGGGGGACAGGAAAACTATGGCTACACCTTC. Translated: CASSPTNGGQENYGYTF.

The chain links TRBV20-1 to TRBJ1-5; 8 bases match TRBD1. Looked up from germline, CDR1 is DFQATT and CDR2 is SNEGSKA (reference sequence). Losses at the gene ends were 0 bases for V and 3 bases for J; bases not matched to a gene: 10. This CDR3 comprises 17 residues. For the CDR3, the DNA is TGCAGTGCTAGAGAGAATGCGTGGACAGGGATCAATCAGCCCCAGCATTTT. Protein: CSARENAWTGINQPQHF.

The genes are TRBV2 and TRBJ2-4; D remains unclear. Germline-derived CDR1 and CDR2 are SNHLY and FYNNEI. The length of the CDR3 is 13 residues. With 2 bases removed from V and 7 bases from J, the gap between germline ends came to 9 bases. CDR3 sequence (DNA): TGTGCCAGCAGTGAACTATCCCACAACATTCAGTACTTC. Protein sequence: CASSELSHNIQYF. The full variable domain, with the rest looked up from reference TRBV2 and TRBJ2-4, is EPEVTQTPSHQVTQMGQEVILRCVPISNHLYFYWYRQILGQKVEFLVSFYNNEISEKSEIFDDQFSVERPDGSNFTLKIRSTKLEDSAMYFCASSELSHNIQYFGAGTRLSVL.

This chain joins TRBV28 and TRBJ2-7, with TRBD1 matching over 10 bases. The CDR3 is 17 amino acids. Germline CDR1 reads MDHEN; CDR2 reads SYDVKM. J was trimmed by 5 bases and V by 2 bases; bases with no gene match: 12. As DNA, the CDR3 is TGTGCCAGCAGTTTAGGAAGGACAGGGGGAGATCACGACGAGCAGTACTTC. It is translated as CASSLGRTGGDHDEQYF.

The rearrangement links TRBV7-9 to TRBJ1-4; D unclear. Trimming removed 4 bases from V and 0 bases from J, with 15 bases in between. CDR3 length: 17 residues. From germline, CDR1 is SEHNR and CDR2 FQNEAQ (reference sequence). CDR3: CASSSLTEYPTNEKLFF. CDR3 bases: TGTGCCAGCAGCTCATTAACAGAATACCCAACTAATGAAAAACTGTTTTTT.

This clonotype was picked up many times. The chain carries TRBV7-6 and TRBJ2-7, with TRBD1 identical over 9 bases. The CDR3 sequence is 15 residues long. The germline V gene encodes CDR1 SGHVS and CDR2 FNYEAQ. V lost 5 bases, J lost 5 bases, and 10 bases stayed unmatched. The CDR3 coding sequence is TGTGCCAGCAGCCAGAGGGGGACAGGGAGCGACGAGCAGTACTTC. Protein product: CASSQRGTGSDEQYF.

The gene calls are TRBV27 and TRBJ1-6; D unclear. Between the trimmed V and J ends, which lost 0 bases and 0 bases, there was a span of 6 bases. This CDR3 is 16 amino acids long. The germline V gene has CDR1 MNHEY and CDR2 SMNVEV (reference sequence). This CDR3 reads CASSLSLFSYNSPLHF. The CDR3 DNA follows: TGTGCCAGCAGTTTATCTTTGTTCTCCTATAATTCACCCCTCCACTTT.

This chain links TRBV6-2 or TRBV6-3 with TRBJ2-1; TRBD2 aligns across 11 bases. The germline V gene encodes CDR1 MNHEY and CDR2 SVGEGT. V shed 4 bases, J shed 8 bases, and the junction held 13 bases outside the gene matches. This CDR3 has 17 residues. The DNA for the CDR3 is TGTGCCAGCAGTTCCCGGTTAGCGGGGGGGCCTGGGGATGAGCAGTTCTTC. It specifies CASSSRLAGGPGDEQFF.